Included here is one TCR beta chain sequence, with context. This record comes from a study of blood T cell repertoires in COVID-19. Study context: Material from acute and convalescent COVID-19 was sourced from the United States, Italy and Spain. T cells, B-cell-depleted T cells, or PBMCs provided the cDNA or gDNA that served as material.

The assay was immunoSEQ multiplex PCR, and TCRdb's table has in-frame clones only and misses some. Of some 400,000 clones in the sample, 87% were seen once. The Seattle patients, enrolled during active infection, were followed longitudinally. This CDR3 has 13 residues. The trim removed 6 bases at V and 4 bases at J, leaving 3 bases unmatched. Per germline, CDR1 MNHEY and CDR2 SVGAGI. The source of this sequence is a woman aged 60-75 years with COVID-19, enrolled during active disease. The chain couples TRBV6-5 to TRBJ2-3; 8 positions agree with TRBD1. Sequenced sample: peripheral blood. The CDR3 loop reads CASRRTGPDTQYF. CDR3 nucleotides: TGTGCCAGCAGGAGGACAGGGCCAGATACGCAGTATTTT.